One and the same sample provided the 15 T cell receptor beta chains below, sequenced in a study of cytomegalovirus exposure and HLA in healthy donors. The PCR contained 60 Vbeta and 13 Jbeta primers. Measured with immunoSEQ multiplex PCR; TCRdb has only the in-frame clones, and not every one. The data show 150,000 or so clones, about 70% seen once. The material sequenced was PBMCs. The receptors were sampled from a man aged 30-40 years in good health and CMV-seropositive.

Here the CDR3 reads CASLDRSYNEQFF. For the CDR3, the DNA is TGTGCCAGCCTTGACAGGTCCTACAATGAGCAGTTCTTC. The V gene is TRBV6-1, the J gene TRBJ2-1; TRBD1 is a possible D gene (6 bases). V shed 8 bases and J shed 1 base, with 9 bases lying between them. From germline, CDR1 is MNHNS and CDR2 SASEGT. The CDR3 has 13 amino acids.

This clone was detected a few times. The chain recombines TRBV7-8 with TRBJ1-5; D perhaps matches TRBD1 (5 bases). Trimming pared 1 base from V and 7 bases from J, leaving 14 bases between. The germline V gene encodes CDR1 SGHVS and CDR2 FQNEAQ. CDR3 length equals 15 residues. CDR3 sequence reads: CASSLGGVRGQPQHF. The CDR3 bases are TGTGCCAGCAGCTTAGGGGGCGTAAGGGGACAGCCCCAGCATTTT.

V usage is TRBV4-1 and J usage is TRBJ1-2; D is perhaps TRBD1 (5 bases). Germline V gene sequence: CDR1 MGHRA, CDR2 YSYEKL. Between the trimmed V and J ends, which lost 1 base and 7 bases, there was a span of 16 bases. The CDR3 sequence is 15 residues long. The CDR3 sequence is CASSQVGGQVPGYTF. CDR3 nucleotides: TGCGCCAGCAGCCAAGTGGGGGGTCAGGTACCTGGCTACACCTTC.

The chain combines TRBV5-1 with TRBJ2-3; TRBD2 agrees at 7 bases. There are 16 residues in the CDR3. Germline V gene data show CDR1 as SGHRS and CDR2 as YFSETQ. V gave up 4 bases and J gave up 2 bases; unmatched junction bases: 10. The DNA for the CDR3 is TGCGCCAGCAGCACCATAAGCGGGGCCGTCACAGATACGCAGTATTTT. This gives the protein CASSTISGAVTDTQYF.

This chain links TRBV4-1 with TRBJ2-3, with TRBD2 matching over 9 bases. Trimming removed 1 base from V and 3 bases from J; junction bases left unmatched: 8. The germline gives CDR1 MGHRA, CDR2 YSYEKL. The CDR3 totals 17 residues. CDR3 bases: TGCGCCAGCAGCCAAGTGGTTGCTAGCGGGAATACAGATACGCAGTATTTT. Translating gives CASSQVVASGNTDTQYF.

V and J are TRBV13 and TRBJ1-1; D is unresolved. V was clipped by 4 bases and J by 4 bases, with 10 bases between them. The CDR3 totals 13 residues. Germline CDR1 and CDR2: PRHDT and FYEKMQ (reference sequence). The CDR3 loop reads CASSSHSGTEAFF. In DNA, the CDR3 is TGTGCCAGCAGCTCTCATAGCGGCACTGAAGCTTTCTTT.

This clone was seen only once. V gene TRBV4-1 combines with J gene TRBJ2-7, with no clear D. The CDR3 covers 15 residues. V gave up 1 base and J gave up 2 bases, with 12 bases separating them. Per germline, CDR1 MGHRA and CDR2 YSYEKL. The CDR3 coding sequence is TGCGCCAGCAGCCAAGGACAAGGATCACCCTACGAGCAGTACTTC. It yields the protein CASSQGQGSPYEQYF.

This chain joins TRBV11-2 and TRBJ1-5; 9 bases fit TRBD1. The length of the CDR3 is 14 residues. Trimming removed 5 bases from V and 4 bases from J; junction bases left unmatched: 3. Looked up from germline, CDR1 is SGHAT and CDR2 is FQNNGV. The CDR3 DNA is TGTGCCAGCAGCCCCGGGACAGGGAATCAGCCCCAGCATTTT. Its translation is CASSPGTGNQPQHF. The whole variable domain, filled in from reference TRBV11-2 and TRBJ1-5, reads EAGVAQSPRYKIIEKRQSVAFWCNPISGHATLYWYQQILGQGPKLLIQFQNNGVVDDSQLPKDRFSAERLKGVDSTLKIQPAKLEDSAVYLCASSPGTGNQPQHFGDGTRLSIL.

In DNA form, the CDR3 reads TGTGCCTGGAGTGTACTTAGCGGGAGATCTCCCTACGAGCAGTACTTC. Protein product: CAWSVLSGRSPYEQYF. The rearrangement links TRBV30 to TRBJ2-7, with TRBD2 matching 9 bases. With V trimmed by 0 bases and J by 2 bases, 8 bases remained unmatched. The CDR3 extends over 16 amino acids. CDR1 and CDR2 (germline): GTSNPN, SVGIG (reference sequence). The entire variable domain, with the rest obtained from reference TRBV30 and TRBJ2-7, is as follows: SQTIHQWPATLVQPVGSPLSLECTVEGTSNPNLYWYRQAAGRGLQLLFYSVGIGQISSEVPQNLSASRPQDRQFILSSKKLLLSDSGFYLCAWSVLSGRSPYEQYFGPGTRLTVT.

The V and J genes are TRBV4-2 and TRBJ2-1, with D tentatively TRBD2 (6 bases). V was shortened by 4 bases and J by 9 bases, with 13 bases between the two germline ends. CDR1 and CDR2 from the germline V gene are LGHNA and YNFKEQ. The CDR3 length is 13 residues. CDR3 sequence reads: CASSPSSGSEQFF. For the CDR3, the DNA is TGTGCCAGCAGCCCGAGCTCCGGGAGTGAGCAGTTCTTC.

The genes are TRBV19 and TRBJ1-5; 7 bases line up with TRBD1. The V gene end was trimmed by 1 base and the J gene end by 9 bases; junction bases not matched to a gene: 12. This CDR3 spans 16 amino acids. Germline V gene sequence: CDR1 LNHDA, CDR2 SQIVND (reference sequence). The CDR3: CASSIGFGDSRMPQHF. As DNA, the CDR3 is TGTGCCAGTAGTATAGGTTTCGGGGACAGCCGAATGCCCCAGCATTTT.

This clone was seen only a few times. The chain carries TRBV29-1 and TRBJ1-2, with 7 positions matching TRBD1. Germline V gene data show CDR1 as SQVTM and CDR2 as ANQGSEA. The CDR3 is made up of 11 amino acids. Losses at the gene ends were 1 base for V and 12 bases for J; bases not matched to a gene: 5. The CDR3 region has the DNA TGCAGCGTTGAAGGGACAGGTGGGGACACCTTC. Its translation: CSVEGTGGDTF.

The table lists this clone with a count of one. This chain connects TRBV28 to TRBJ1-5; 8 nucleotides agree with TRBD1. Unmatched junction bases numbered 4, after V lost 2 bases and J lost 1 base. Germline assignment: CDR1 MDHEN and CDR2 SYDVKM. This CDR3 has 16 residues. Here the CDR3 DNA reads TGTGCCAGCAGTTTAACAGGGGGTGGGAGCAATCAGCCCCAGCATTTT. This encodes CASSLTGGGSNQPQHF.

V gene TRBV10-3 combines with J gene TRBJ2-5; TRBD2 matches 12 bases. Trimming cost V 10 bases and J 3 bases; bases outside gene matches: 12. The CDR3 contains 16 residues. Germline CDR1 and CDR2: ENHRY and SYGVKD. The CDR3 DNA is TGTGCCACCCAGGAACTGACTAGCGGGAGTAAAGAGACCCAGTACTTC. Translation: CATQELTSGSKETQYF.

This clone was detected a few times. V and J are TRBV7-8 and TRBJ1-6, with D hard to call. Trimming stripped 2 bases from V and 7 bases from J, with 12 bases between. Germline V CDR1 and CDR2: SGHVS, FQNEAQ. The CDR3 is 15 amino acids. The CDR3 loop reads CASSLSAYGNSPLHF. In nucleotides, the CDR3 is TGTGCCAGCAGCTTATCGGCCTACGGGAATTCACCCCTCCACTTT.